This TCR beta chain was sequenced in a study of blood T cell repertoires in COVID-19 (dated by TCRdb to the early 2020s). In the study overall: Samples from collaborators originated in the United States, Italy and Spain and spanned both the acute and convalescent phases of COVID-19. The material from the prospective study consisted of cDNA or gDNA derived from T cells, B-cell-depleted T cells, or PBMCs. The dataset comprised deeply sampled blood TCRbeta repertoires from subjects exposed to, actively infected with, or recovered from COVID-19. The repertoires were made available in a free public database intended to serve as a resource for research on the immune response to SARS-CoV-2. Samples came from the ongoing ImmuneRACE study (first 160 participants) plus 1,254 subjects from 6 global collaborators. Sample metadata almost always included a de-identified subject ID, COVID-19 status, age in years and sex. Where available, HLA class I and class II types were taken from metadata supplied by the sample provider and were not determined by assay-based typing.

Findings and caveats that apply to the study as a whole: How much clinical and demographic metadata was included differed by source and by participant, and the metadata was provided uncurated.

On this clone: Its recognized antigen is unknown. The record has no base qualities; no much larger clone is one base away.

Via the germline V gene, CDR1 is SNHLY and CDR2 FYNNEI. The V end gives up 8 bases and the J end 0 bases, leaving 10 bases in the junction not matched to a gene. From the cysteine up to the phenylalanine, the CDR3 has a length of 16 residues. Here the CDR3 DNA is all that survives: 48 bases in frame from base 1. At one collaborating source in Seattle, patients were enrolled during active infection and were followed longitudinally through the course of disease. Collaborating institutions collected whole blood in K2EDTA tubes following their own protocols. For TCRbeta analysis, collaborators shipped samples in one of three forms: frozen whole blood, isolated PBMCs, or DNA extracted from either of those sample types. TCRbeta CDR3 regions were amplified from genomic DNA by means of the immunoSEQ Assay, a bias-controlled multiplex PCR. The authors' analysis ran thus. The number of nucleated cells in each sample was estimated by amplification of reference gene primers within the assay. To quantify the absolute abundance of each unique TCRbeta CDR3 rearrangement, sequence reads were collapsed and filtered. Productive Simpson clonality was computed per sample as the square root of Simpson's diversity index over productive rearrangements. The source is immuneACCESS, and TCRdb retained only in-frame sequences with V and J called. Part of the clones is not carried over; for the studies checked, unresolved V genes explain less than half of this, and the remainder is unexplained. The V and J calls and clone size come from that table; D and trimming were worked out from the DNA. Here the sample has fewer than 450,000 clones; around 87% occur a single time. About 6% of the sample lies in the top ten.

The specimen sequenced was peripheral blood. Recombination connected TRBV2 to TRBJ2-1; 7 bases in the middle match TRBD2. The sequence derives from a woman between 45 and 60 years old with COVID-19, enrolled during active disease. The CDR3 sequence is CASSRVAGSSYNEQFF. The DNA is TGTGCCAGCTCTAGGGTAGCGGGTAGCTCCTACAATGAGCAGTTCTTC.